The 27 T cell receptor beta chains given below trace back to one sample, sequenced in a study of regulatory T cells in long-lasting Graves disease (dated by TCRdb to about 2021). The time point label on this specimen signifies: newly diagnosed GD, antithyroid drugs for less than 3 months. RNA was extracted from PBMCs in TRIzol for both TCR sequencing and RNA sequencing. The library was produced with multiplex PCR. Sequencing was carried out with an Illumina HiSeq 4000. iRepertoire HTBI primers and Arm-PCR amplification of CDR3 regions were used to construct TCR beta libraries. TCRdb handled the public reads itself, with Q25 trimming in fastp and clone calling in MiXCR, and kept productive beta chains. All rows with the same CDR3 protein become a single entry with the most common DNA and genes. In this sample the table shows about 620,000 distinct CDR3 sequences, around 17% of which occur a single time. In total, the top ten clones hold about 18% of the sample.

These data were also reused for a study on T cells in Graves' hyperthyroidism and ophthalmopathy.

The source material was peripheral blood mononuclear cells (PBMCs), sampled at new diagnosis, from a patient treated with antithyroid drugs. The receptor source for this set is a woman aged 25 to 45 with Graves disease. Donor details come from another sample of the same person, matched by shared clones.

Many counts were recorded for this clonotype. The chain recombines TRBV6-1 with TRBJ1-3; D call uncertain. The CDR3 has 13 residues. Trimming left V 7 bases short and J 4 bases short, with 11 bases between. Germline assignment: CDR1 MNHNS and CDR2 SASEGT. The CDR3 here is CASKGVNGNTIYF. The CDR3 region has the DNA TGTGCCAGCAAGGGAGTAAACGGAAACACCATATATTTT.

In its sample, this clonotype was seen many times. This chain links TRBV28 with TRBJ1-1, with D possibly TRBD1 on 5 matching bases. Trimming stripped 3 bases from V and 4 bases from J, with 9 bases between. Germline CDR1 is MDHEN and CDR2 is SYDVKM. The CDR3 has 13 residues. The chain's CDR3 is CASSFRGTTEAFF. The CDR3 DNA sequence: TGTGCCAGCAGTTTCCGGGGGACCACTGAAGCTTTCTTT.

A few counts support this clonotype. V gene TRBV19 combines with J gene TRBJ2-2, with 12 nucleotides matching TRBD2. V dropped 7 bases and J dropped 5; count of bases not matched to a gene: 11. This CDR3 region has 17 residues. Germline assignment: CDR1 LNHDA and CDR2 SQIVND (reference sequence). DNA of the CDR3: TGTGCCAGTAACTCGCGACTAGCGGGAGTTACGACCGGGGAGCTGTTTTTT. Its protein is CASNSRLAGVTTGELFF.

The chain uses TRBV20-1 and TRBJ2-7, with 9 bases that match TRBD2. CDR3 size: 13 residues. The germline gives CDR1 DFQATT, CDR2 SNEGSKA (reference sequence). The J segment lost 5 bases and the V segment lost 5 bases, leaving 7 bases of the junction unmatched. The CDR3 spells CSAYSGSTNEQYF. The CDR3 DNA is TGCAGTGCTTATAGCGGGAGCACGAACGAGCAGTACTTC.

This clonotype was found many times. In DNA form, the CDR3 reads TGTGCCAGCAGCCGGCCCCGGGGGGAGCAGTACTTC. Translation gives CASSRPRGEQYF. This sequence joins TRBV7-9 and TRBJ2-7, with a tentative D call TRBD2 (6 bases). V lost 5 bases and J lost 7, with 12 bases in between. The CDR3 runs 12 residues. The germline V gene has CDR1 SEHNR and CDR2 FQNEAQ (reference sequence).

This clonotype was picked up a small number of times. V usage is TRBV10-3 and J usage is TRBJ2-3; TRBD2 matches at 13 bases. The CDR3 loop spans 17 amino acids. The ends lost 2 bases at V and 4 bases at J; junction bases unmatched: 6. Per germline, CDR1 ENHRY and CDR2 SYGVKD. CDR3 residues: CAISEPTSGRGSDTQYF. The DNA for the CDR3 is TGTGCCATCAGTGAGCCCACTAGCGGGAGGGGATCAGATACGCAGTATTTT.

This clonotype was picked up a small number of times. The rearrangement joins TRBV10-3 to TRBJ1-2, with TRBD1 matching over 9 bases. Germline CDR1 and CDR2: ENHRY and SYGVKD. The CDR3 is 18 residues long. The J segment lost 0 bases and the V segment lost 0 bases, leaving 8 bases of the junction unmatched. The CDR3 DNA reads TGTGCCATCAGTGAGTCCCCGGGACAGGGTAGAGCTAACTATGGCTACACCTTC. It encodes CAISESPGQGRANYGYTF.

The table lists this clonotype with a count of one. A much bigger clone sits one base away, suggesting this may be a read error. V and J are TRBV11-2 and TRBJ2-1, with D possibly TRBD1 on 5 matching bases. Trimming shortened V by 1 base and J by 2 bases, and 21 bases separated the two germline ends. This CDR3 is 19 amino acids long. Germline loops: CDR1 SGHAT, CDR2 FQNNGV. For the CDR3, the DNA is TGTGCCAGCAGCTTAGGGGCATTCAGGGAACGCTCGACCTACAATGAGCAGTTCTTC. This sequence encodes CASSLGAFRERSTYNEQFF.

This rearrangement joins TRBV28 to TRBJ2-7; no clear D. V gave up 9 bases and J gave up 5 bases, with 26 bases separating them. The CDR3 is 16 residues long. Germline loops: CDR1 MDHEN, CDR2 SYDVKM. CDR3 sequence: CASLPSLGQPADEQYF. The CDR3 coding sequence is TGTGCCAGTCTGCCCTCCCTAGGGCAGCCTGCCGACGAGCAGTACTTC.

This clonotype was seen ten or more times. V is TRBV29-1 and J is TRBJ2-5; 7 nucleotides match TRBD2. V shed 8 bases and J 3 bases; nucleotides not matched to a gene: 6. The CDR3 consists of 12 residues. Per germline, CDR1 SQVTM and CDR2 ANQGSEA. The CDR3 protein is CSSGDVKETQYF. In DNA, the CDR3 is TGCAGCAGCGGGGACGTCAAAGAGACCCAGTACTTC.

This clonotype appeared many times. The V and J genes are TRBV7-9 and TRBJ2-1, with unresolved D. In germline, CDR1 is SEHNR, CDR2 FQNEAQ (reference sequence). Deletions cut 5 bases from V and 9 bases from J, with 8 bases between. The CDR3 loop spans 11 amino acids. CDR3 in DNA: TGTGCCAGCAGCCTATATATTGAGCAGTTCTTC. This codes for CASSLYIEQFF.

This clonotype has only a few counts. The V and J genes are TRBV7-8 and TRBJ1-2; D is unresolved. CDR3 length: 14 residues. Between the trimmed V and J ends, which lost 5 bases and 3 bases, there was a span of 13 bases. The V gene's germline CDR1 is SGHVS and CDR2 FQNEAQ. CDR3: CASSGRVKDYGYTF. In DNA, the CDR3 is TGTGCCAGCAGCGGCCGGGTGAAAGACTATGGCTACACCTTC.

The chain combines TRBV5-1 with TRBJ2-6; perhaps TRBD1 as D (6 bases). CDR3 length equals 16 residues. Germline CDR1 SGHRS, CDR2 YFSETQ. Trimming left V 7 bases short and J 1 base short, with 15 bases between. The chain's CDR3 is CASSRQAGSGANVLTF. In DNA form, the CDR3 reads TGCGCCAGCTCAAGACAGGCCGGGTCTGGGGCCAACGTCCTGACTTTC. The full variable domain, in which reference TRBV5-1 and TRBJ2-6 provide the parts outside the CDR3, is KAGVTQTPRYLIKTRGQQVTLSCSPISGHRSVSWYQQTPGQGLQFLFEYFSETQRNKGNFPGRFSGRQFSNSRSEMNVSTLELGDSALYLCASSRQAGSGANVLTFGAGSRLTVL.

Points on this clonotype: A much larger clone differs by one base, so this may be a read error. The rearrangement links TRBV7-2 to TRBJ1-4; 7 bases agree with TRBD1. This CDR3 spans 15 amino acids. Germline loops: CDR1 SGHTA, CDR2 FQGNSA. This chain's CDR3 is CASSPGTEIAEKLSF. The DNA for the CDR3 is TGTGCCAGCAGCCCCGGGACAGAGATCGCTGAAAAACTGTCTTTT.

The chain joins TRBV7-6 to TRBJ2-1; 7 bases match TRBD1. V was clipped by 2 bases and J by 4 bases; unmatched bases: 11. The V gene's germline CDR1 is SGHVS and CDR2 FNYEAQ. This CDR3 comprises 17 residues. The CDR3 nucleotides are TGTGCCAGCAGCTTATCTGACAGGGTCAGTCCTTACAATGAGCAGTTCTTC. Residues: CASSLSDRVSPYNEQFF.

The CDR3 loop is CASSQGTDNEKLFF. For the CDR3, the DNA is TGTGCCAGCAGCCAGGGGACGGATAATGAAAAACTGTTTTTT. V usage is TRBV5-4 and J usage is TRBJ1-4, with D perhaps matching TRBD1 (6 bases). The V gene lost 4 bases and the J gene lost 4 bases, with 11 bases spanning the gap. The germline CDR1 and CDR2 sequences are SGHNT and YYREEE (reference sequence). The CDR3 spans 14 residues.

CDR3 residues: CASSLPLTSGAGGTQYF. Written as DNA, the CDR3 is TGTGCCAGCAGCTTACCCTTGACTAGCGGGGCCGGGGGGACCCAGTACTTC. J is TRBJ2-5 and V is TRBV7-2; 11 bases fit TRBD2. J gave up 7 bases and V 2 bases, and 12 bases lay outside the gene matches. The CDR3 loop spans 17 amino acids. The germline V gene encodes CDR1 SGHTA and CDR2 FQGNSA.

For this clonotype: It may be a read error: a sequence one base away is much more abundant. This chain joins TRBV14 and TRBJ1-2; the D is unclear. Germline lookup yields CDR1 SGHDN and CDR2 FVKESK. The CDR3 length is 12 residues. CDR3: CASSQSDRRYAF. CDR3 nucleotide sequence: TGTGCCAGCAGCCAATCGGACCGGCGCTACGCCTTC.

The table lists this clonotype with a few counts. V gene TRBV10-3 combines with J gene TRBJ2-1, with 9 bases fitting TRBD2. Germline loops: CDR1 ENHRY, CDR2 SYGVKD. The CDR3 contains 17 residues. The ends lost 7 bases at V and 4 bases at J; junction bases unmatched: 14. CDR3 residues: CAINPVAGALDYNEQFF. The DNA for the CDR3 is TGTGCCATCAACCCGGTAGCGGGAGCTCTTGATTACAATGAGCAGTTCTTC.

With regard to this clonotype: This may come from a read error, since a much larger clone is one base off. This chain uses TRBV6-1 with TRBJ2-1, with 7 bases identical to TRBD1. The V gene's germline CDR1 is MNHNS and CDR2 SASEGT. This CDR3 is 12 amino acids long. Written as DNA, the CDR3 is TGTGTCAGCAGCTCCCAAGGGGACAGGCAGTTCTTC. Amino acid sequence: CVSSSQGDRQFF.

This clonotype occurred many times. CDR3 residues: CASARDARSEQYF. CDR3 coding DNA: TGTGCCAGCGCACGGGATGCTCGGAGCGAGCAGTACTTC. The V and J genes are TRBV28 and TRBJ2-7; D may be TRBD2 (5 bases). Germline assignment: CDR1 MDHEN and CDR2 SYDVKM. This CDR3 comprises 13 residues. V shed 8 bases and J shed 6 bases, with 17 bases lying between them.

This clonotype was seen many times. The V gene is TRBV28, the J gene TRBJ1-5; D unclear. CDR1 MDHEN and CDR2 SYDVKM come from the germline V gene. This CDR3 spans 14 amino acids. V was pared by 6 bases and J by 3 bases, with 12 bases between. The CDR3 loop reads CASSFVAPNQPQHF. CDR3 sequence (DNA): TGTGCCAGCAGCTTTGTGGCGCCCAATCAGCCCCAGCATTTT. The full variable domain, its missing parts supplied by reference TRBV28 and TRBJ1-5, is DVKVTQSSRYLVKRTGEKVFLECVQDMDHENMFWYRQDPGLGLRLIYFSYDVKMKEKGDIPEGYSVSREKKERFSLILESASTNQTSMYLCASSFVAPNQPQHFGDGTRLSIL.

This clonotype was detected many times. The chain employs TRBV7-2 and TRBJ1-1, with D possibly matching TRBD1 (6 bases). CDR1 SGHTA and CDR2 FQGNSA come from the germline V gene. V lost 2 bases to trimming and J lost 11 bases, with 15 bases between them. CDR3 length: 13 amino acids. This chain's CDR3 is CASSLPRGNSAFF. In DNA, the CDR3 is TGTGCCAGCAGCTTACCCAGGGGTAACTCGGCTTTCTTT.

In its sample, this clonotype was seen many times. This chain uses TRBV12-3 or TRBV12-4 with TRBJ2-7; 7 nucleotides agree with TRBD2. V shed 3 bases, J shed 6 bases, and the junction held 2 bases outside the gene matches. The CDR3 is 12 residues long. CDR3 residues: CASSFSGGEQYF. CDR3 bases: TGTGCCAGCAGTTTTTCGGGGGGCGAGCAGTACTTC.

The table lists this clonotype with a few counts. The chain has TRBV28 and TRBJ1-5; D gene uncertain. The germline gives CDR1 MDHEN, CDR2 SYDVKM. The CDR3 length is 15 residues. V was shortened by 2 bases and J by 3 bases, with 11 bases between the two germline ends. This CDR3 reads CASSLGRGNNQPQHF. CDR3 nucleotides: TGTGCCAGCAGTTTAGGCCGGGGAAACAATCAGCCCCAGCATTTT.

The table lists this clonotype with many counts. CDR3 in DNA: TGTGCCAGCACCACTAGCGGGAGATTAGATACGCAGTATTTT. Amino acid sequence: CASTTSGRLDTQYF. This chain links TRBV2 with TRBJ2-3; 11 nucleotides align to TRBD2. The CDR3 has 14 amino acids. After removal of 7 bases from V and 5 bases from J, the junction contained 5 bases not matched to a gene. The V gene's germline CDR1 is SNHLY and CDR2 FYNNEI.

The V and J genes are TRBV5-1 and TRBJ2-7; D uncertain. The CDR3 covers 15 residues. V lost 0 bases to trimming and J lost 1 base, with 11 bases between them. Per the germline V gene, CDR1 is SGHRS and CDR2 is YFSETQ. DNA of the CDR3: TGCGCCAGCAGCTTGGACGGCAGTTCTTCCTACGAGCAGTACTTC. Its protein product is CASSLDGSSSYEQYF. Supplemented by reference TRBV5-1 and TRBJ2-7, the full variable domain reads KAGVTQTPRYLIKTRGQQVTLSCSPISGHRSVSWYQQTPGQGLQFLFEYFSETQRNKGNFPGRFSGRQFSNSRSEMNVSTLELGDSALYLCASSLDGSSSYEQYFGPGTRLTVT.